These 6 T cell receptor beta chains share one sample of origin, sequenced in a study of blood T cell repertoires in COVID-19. Using immunoSEQ multiplex PCR, the repertoire was profiled, and TCRdb retains in-frame clones only, with some absent. The data contain 180,000 or so clones, around 85% of them singletons. Sequencing input: PBMCs or T cells enriched from blood (not recorded which). These receptors originate from a man between 40 and 49 years old who had recovered from COVID-19.

This chain links TRBV11-3 with TRBJ2-3; tentative D call: TRBD1 (5 bases). The V end was cut by 3 bases, the J end by 1 base, with 11 bases between. This CDR3 has 15 amino acids. Germline CDR1 SGHNT, CDR2 YENEEA. The CDR3 DNA follows: TGTGCCAGCAGCTTTCCAGGGCCTCGCACAGATACGCAGTATTTT. This gives the protein CASSFPGPRTDTQYF.

The chain links TRBV5-1 to TRBJ1-3; 9 nucleotides match TRBD1. The V gene end was trimmed by 4 bases and the J gene end by 7 bases; junction bases not matched to a gene: 12. The CDR3 loop spans 16 amino acids. Germline CDR1 is SGHRS and CDR2 is YFSETQ. The CDR3 protein is CASSKRTGDGWNTIYF. The CDR3 coding sequence is TGCGCCAGCAGCAAACGGACAGGGGATGGTTGGAACACCATATATTTT.

This chain uses TRBV19 with TRBJ1-5; TRBD1 agrees at 9 bases. The trim removed 5 bases at V and 5 bases at J, leaving 16 bases unmatched. CDR3 length: 18 residues. Germline CDR1 and CDR2: LNHDA and SQIVND (reference sequence). The CDR3 is CASSSPPHPGQGDQPQHF. Written as DNA, the CDR3 is TGTGCCAGTAGTTCTCCACCCCACCCGGGACAGGGCGATCAGCCCCAGCATTTT.

The chain's CDR3 is CASSSEGGSSYNSPLHF. CDR3 DNA: TGTGCCAGCAGCTCGGAGGGGGGGAGCTCCTATAATTCACCCCTCCACTTT. The rearrangement links TRBV7-9 to TRBJ1-6; maybe TRBD1 (6 bases). The CDR3 runs 17 residues. V was pared by 4 bases and J by 0 bases, with 13 bases between. Germline assignment: CDR1 SEHNR and CDR2 FQNEAQ (reference sequence).

J is TRBJ1-2 and V is TRBV29-1, with 7 bases identical to TRBD1. The junction had 12 bases not matched to a gene; V was cut back by 4 bases and J by 1 base. This CDR3 has 16 residues. Germline assignment: CDR1 SQVTM and CDR2 ANQGSEA. CDR3 sequence (DNA): TGCAGCGTTGCCGTAAGGGGGAACAGGGGTAACTATGGCTACACCTTC. This sequence encodes CSVAVRGNRGNYGYTF. The full variable domain, in which reference TRBV29-1 and TRBJ1-2 provide the parts outside the CDR3, is SAVISQKPSRDICQRGTSLTIQCQVDSQVTMMFWYRQQPGQSLTLIATANQGSEATYESGFVIDKFPISRPNLTFSTLTVSNMSPEDSSIYLCSVAVRGNRGNYGYTFGSGTRLTVV.

This clone appeared many times. The V and J genes are TRBV9 and TRBJ2-7; 8 bases match TRBD2. The CDR3 consists of 15 residues. Germline V lookup: CDR1 SGDLS, CDR2 YYNGEE. The V segment lost 3 bases and the J segment 5 bases; nucleotides outside the gene matches: 10. The CDR3 coding sequence is TGTGCCAGCAGCGGGGGACTAGGAGGATTCGACGAGCAGTACTTC. Translation: CASSGGLGGFDEQYF.